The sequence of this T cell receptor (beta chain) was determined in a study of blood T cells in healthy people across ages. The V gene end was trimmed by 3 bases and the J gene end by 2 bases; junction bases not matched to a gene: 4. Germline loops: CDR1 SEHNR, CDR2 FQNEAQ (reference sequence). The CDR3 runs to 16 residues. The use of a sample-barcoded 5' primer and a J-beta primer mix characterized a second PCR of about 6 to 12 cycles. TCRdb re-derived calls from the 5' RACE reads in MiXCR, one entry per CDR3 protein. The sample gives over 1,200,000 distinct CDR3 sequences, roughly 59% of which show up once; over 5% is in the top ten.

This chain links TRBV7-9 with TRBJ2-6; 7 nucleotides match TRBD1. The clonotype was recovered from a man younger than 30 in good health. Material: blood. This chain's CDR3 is CASSFTTGTGANVLTF. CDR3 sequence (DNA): TGTGCCAGCAGCTTCACGACAGGGACTGGGGCCAACGTCCTGACTTTC.